This entry lists 10 T cell receptor beta chains sequenced from one sample in a study of vaccination and CD4 T cells after COVID-19. Noted treatment: roughly 10-day PBMC culture with coronavirus spike peptide pools or control peptides (ViraFEST assay). Sequencing of DNA taken from cultured CD4+ T cells relied on the Oncomine TCR Beta short-read assay. MiXCR, run by TCRdb on the PCR reads, gives a single entry per CDR3 protein. This table has approximately 14,000 distinct CDR3 sequences, around half appearing once. Antigens for these TCRs are unknown. The specimen was CD4+ T cells from blood, cultured in vitro. These receptors all stem from a human donor who had recovered from COVID-19.

This chain links TRBV27 with TRBJ1-2; a weak D match, TRBD1 (5 bases). CDR1 is MNHEY and CDR2 is SMNVEV in the germline V gene (reference sequence). V lost 3 bases and J 3 bases, leaving 8 bases between the germline ends. This CDR3 contains 13 residues. CDR3 residues: CASSFGRDYGYTF. The CDR3 bases are TGTGCCAGCAGTTTCGGCAGGGACTATGGCTACACCTTC.

CDR3 nucleotide sequence: TGTGCCACCAGCAGGCGGACAGGGGATGGCTATGGCTACACCTTC. Translated: CATSRRTGDGYGYTF. This rearrangement joins TRBV15 to TRBJ1-2, with 9 bases lining up with TRBD1. Trimming took 3 bases from V and 4 from J; bases not matched to a gene: 6. Germline V gives CDR1 LNHNV, CDR2 YYDKDF (reference sequence). This CDR3 spans 15 amino acids.

V is TRBV6-1 and J is TRBJ1-3; the D gene is possibly TRBD1 (5 bases). The CDR3 length is 14 residues. Between the trimmed V and J ends, which lost 7 bases and 4 bases, there was a span of 14 bases. Germline lookup yields CDR1 MNHNS and CDR2 SASEGT. The CDR3 DNA follows: TGTGCCAGCACTACGCAGGCAGGGGGAAACACCATATATTTT. This translates into CASTTQAGGNTIYF.

J is TRBJ1-6 and V is TRBV28; 7 nucleotides align to TRBD1. This CDR3 region has 15 residues. CDR1 and CDR2 from the germline V gene are MDHEN and SYDVKM. The ends lost 1 base at V and 12 bases at J; junction bases unmatched: 9. The CDR3 DNA reads as TGTGCCAGCAGTTTATATGGGACAGATGCTCGACCCCTCCACTTT. It specifies CASSLYGTDARPLHF.

The rearrangement joins TRBV6-1 to TRBJ1-2; D is perhaps TRBD1 (6 bases). V was shortened by 6 bases and J by 8 bases, with 19 bases between the two germline ends. CDR3 length: 14 residues. Germline CDR1 is MNHNS and CDR2 is SASEGT. CDR3 residues: CASSRQEIGNGYTF. The CDR3 DNA follows: TGTGCCAGCAGCCGACAGGAAATTGGAAACGGCTACACCTTC.

This clonotype came up a few times. The gene calls are TRBV20-1 and TRBJ2-3; D gene uncertain. The length of the CDR3 is 14 residues. V gave up 6 bases and J gave up 1 base, with 14 bases separating them. Germline V gene sequence: CDR1 DFQATT, CDR2 SNEGSKA (reference sequence). The CDR3 sequence: CSAPPPWGTDTQYF. The DNA for the CDR3 is TGCAGTGCACCACCCCCATGGGGCACAGATACGCAGTATTTT.

The table lists this clonotype with a count of one. The chain has TRBV20-1 and TRBJ2-3, with TRBD2 identical over 15 bases. The CDR3 is made up of 15 amino acids. The trim removed 6 bases at V and 4 bases at J, leaving 5 bases unmatched. Per germline, CDR1 DFQATT and CDR2 SNEGSKA (reference sequence). The CDR3 bases are TGCAGTGCCAGGACTAGCGGGAGGGTAGCAGATACGCAGTATTTT. This encodes CSARTSGRVADTQYF.

This chain connects TRBV6-1 to TRBJ2-5; D possibly uses TRBD1 or TRBD2 (6 bases each). V was pared by 2 bases and J by 5 bases, with 12 bases between. The CDR3 consists of 14 residues. Germline V gene lookup returns CDR1 MNHNS and CDR2 SASEGT. As DNA, the CDR3 is TGTGCCAGCAGTGAATGGGGGGCGGGTGAGACCCAGTACTTC. Its translation: CASSEWGAGETQYF.

In its sample, this clonotype was seen a few times. The chain combines TRBV6-2 or TRBV6-3 with TRBJ1-1; TRBD1 matches 8 bases. CDR1 is MNHEY, CDR2 SVGEGT, per germline. The CDR3 runs 15 residues. Losses at the gene ends were 4 bases for V and 4 bases for J; bases not matched to a gene: 8. This chain's CDR3 is CASSSDREATTEAFF. CDR3 bases: TGTGCCAGCAGTTCGGACAGGGAGGCGACCACTGAAGCTTTCTTT.

The chain recombines TRBV4-1 with TRBJ1-3; no clear D. Germline V gene lookup returns CDR1 MGHRA and CDR2 YSYEKL. Trimming removed 4 bases from V and 0 bases from J, with 13 bases in between. The CDR3 loop spans 16 amino acids. In nucleotides, the CDR3 is TGCGCCAGCAGCCTCGGACGGATGTACTCTGGAAACACCATATATTTT. Protein: CASSLGRMYSGNTIYF.